The rows below give T cell receptor beta chains drawn from one sample of a study of T-cell reconstitution after alpha-beta-depleted transplantation in children. One entry per CDR3 protein, called by TCRdb with MiXCR from the PCR reads. The table shows around 670,000 distinct CDR3 sequences, with about 12% occurring only once. Specimen: PBMCs, collected before TCRalphabeta/CD19-depleted stem cell transplant. These receptors were taken from a girl aged 2-10 years with congenital amegakaryocytic thrombocytopenia, due to receive a stem cell transplant. The CDR3 runs from the conserved cysteine through the conserved F or W. A D gene is named only where the DNA matches it firmly. Only part of the rows carry a size: once, few, many, or a class if the clone is expanded.

abundance: many
j_gene: TRBJ1-6
v_gene: TRBV27
d_gene: NA
CDR3aa: CASSLRGFNSPLHF
CDR3nt: TGTGCCAGCAGTTTAAGGGGTTTTAATTCACCCCTCCACTTT

abundance: few
j_gene: TRBJ1-4
v_gene: TRBV7-9
d_gene: NA
CDR3aa: CASSLPSTNEKLFF
CDR3nt: TGTGCCAGCAGCTTACCCTCGACCAATGAAAAACTGTTTTTT

abundance: NA
j_gene: TRBJ2-7
v_gene: TRBV10-3
d_gene: NA
CDR3aa: CAISARQTYEQYF
CDR3nt: TGTGCCATCAGCGCGCGACAGACGTACGAGCAGTACTTC

abundance: NA
j_gene: TRBJ2-5
v_gene: TRBV28
d_gene: NA
CDR3aa: CASSLGDVWETQYF
CDR3nt: TGTGCCAGCAGTTTAGGGGACGTGTGGGAGACCCAGTACTTC

abundance: many
j_gene: TRBJ1-1
v_gene: TRBV20-1
d_gene: NA
CDR3aa: CSARGIVGTEAFF
CDR3nt: TGCAGTGCTAGAGGGATCGTCGGCACTGAAGCTTTCTTT

abundance: many
j_gene: TRBJ2-1
v_gene: TRBV29-1
d_gene: NA
CDR3aa: CSVEVRGGGNEQFF
CDR3nt: TGCAGCGTTGAAGTGCGCGGTGGAGGCAATGAGCAGTTCTTC

abundance: many
j_gene: TRBJ2-1
v_gene: TRBV4-1
d_gene: TRBD2
CDR3aa: CASSQEIRDYYNEQFF
CDR3nt: TGCGCCAGCAGCCAAGAAATCCGGGACTACTACAATGAGCAGTTCTTC

abundance: few
j_gene: TRBJ2-3
v_gene: TRBV12-3/TRBV12-4
d_gene: NA
CDR3aa: CASSLRSGRGRGDTQYF
CDR3nt: TGTGCCAGCAGCCTCCGGAGTGGGAGGGGGCGAGGAGATACGCAGTATTTT

abundance: few
j_gene: TRBJ1-4
v_gene: TRBV20-1
d_gene: TRBD1
CDR3aa: CSARGFDRADNNEKLFF
CDR3nt: TGCAGTGCTAGAGGCTTCGACAGGGCTGATAATAATGAAAAACTGTTTTTT

abundance: few
j_gene: TRBJ2-7
v_gene: TRBV12-3/TRBV12-4
d_gene: NA
CDR3aa: CASRLSALVYEQYF
CDR3nt: TGTGCCAGCAGACTCTCGGCGCTTGTCTACGAGCAGTACTTC

abundance: NA
j_gene: TRBJ2-1
v_gene: TRBV5-5
d_gene: TRBD1
CDR3aa: CASSSGTGITKRYNEQFF
CDR3nt: TGTGCCAGCAGCTCCGGGACAGGGATAACAAAGCGCTACAATGAGCAGTTCTTC

abundance: NA
j_gene: TRBJ1-1
v_gene: TRBV19
d_gene: TRBD1
CDR3aa: CASMLQGAAEAFF
CDR3nt: TGTGCCAGTATGTTGCAGGGGGCAGCTGAAGCTTTCTTT

abundance: many
j_gene: TRBJ2-7
v_gene: TRBV5-1
d_gene: NA
CDR3aa: CASSFGIRYEQYF
CDR3nt: TGCGCCAGCAGCTTTGGCATTCGCTACGAGCAGTACTTC

abundance: many
j_gene: TRBJ2-2
v_gene: TRBV12-3/TRBV12-4
d_gene: TRBD1
CDR3aa: CASSLTGSRNTGELFF
CDR3nt: TGTGCCAGCAGCCTGACAGGGAGTCGTAACACCGGGGAGCTGTTTTTT

abundance: NA
j_gene: TRBJ1-1
v_gene: TRBV6-5
d_gene: NA
CDR3aa: CASSWALRGNTEAFF
CDR3nt: TGTGCCAGCAGTTGGGCACTCAGGGGGAACACTGAAGCTTTCTTT

abundance: NA
j_gene: TRBJ1-5
v_gene: TRBV5-5
d_gene: NA
CDR3aa: CASSLSSHQGNQPQHF
CDR3nt: TGTGCCAGCAGCTTGAGTAGTCATCAAGGCAATCAGCCCCAGCATTTT

abundance: few
j_gene: TRBJ1-4
v_gene: TRBV12-3/TRBV12-4
d_gene: NA
CDR3aa: CASAQINEKLFF
CDR3nt: TGTGCCAGCGCTCAGATTAATGAAAAACTGTTTTTT

abundance: many
j_gene: TRBJ2-7
v_gene: TRBV12-3/TRBV12-4
d_gene: TRBD2
CDR3aa: CASSWGLAGEEQYF
CDR3nt: TGTGCCAGCAGTTGGGGACTAGCGGGAGAAGAGCAGTACTTC

abundance: NA
j_gene: TRBJ2-7
v_gene: TRBV28
d_gene: TRBD2
CDR3aa: CASRLAGGQSYEQYF
CDR3nt: TGTGCCAGCAGGTTAGCGGGAGGCCAATCCTACGAGCAGTACTTC

abundance: few
j_gene: TRBJ1-1
v_gene: TRBV7-8
d_gene: NA
CDR3aa: CASYTGSTEAFF
CDR3nt: TGTGCCAGCTATACAGGGAGCACTGAAGCTTTCTTT

abundance: few
j_gene: TRBJ2-7
v_gene: TRBV6-1
d_gene: TRBD2
CDR3aa: CATSPASGTGVREQYF
CDR3nt: TGTGCCACCTCCCCAGCTAGCGGGACCGGGGTTAGGGAGCAGTACTTC

abundance: few
j_gene: TRBJ2-1
v_gene: TRBV15
d_gene: NA
CDR3aa: CATKSGQTYNEQFF
CDR3nt: TGTGCCACCAAAAGCGGGCAGACCTACAATGAGCAGTTCTTC

abundance: few
j_gene: TRBJ2-1
v_gene: TRBV4-1
d_gene: NA
CDR3aa: CASSQVGGPTWGEQFF
CDR3nt: TGCGCCAGCAGCCAAGTTGGGGGTCCGACGTGGGGTGAGCAGTTCTTC

abundance: NA
j_gene: TRBJ1-1
v_gene: TRBV12-3/TRBV12-4
d_gene: NA
CDR3aa: CASSFLGVRTEAFF
CDR3nt: TGTGCCAGCAGTTTTTTGGGGGTAAGAACTGAAGCTTTCTTT

abundance: few
j_gene: TRBJ2-3
v_gene: TRBV12-3/TRBV12-4
d_gene: NA
CDR3aa: CASSADESTDTQYF
CDR3nt: TGTGCCAGCAGTGCCGACGAAAGCACAGATACGCAGTATTTT

abundance: many
j_gene: TRBJ2-3
v_gene: TRBV12-3/TRBV12-4
d_gene: NA
CDR3aa: CASSSRQREDTQYF
CDR3nt: TGTGCCAGCAGTTCCCGACAGAGAGAAGATACGCAGTATTTT

abundance: few
j_gene: TRBJ1-5
v_gene: TRBV27
d_gene: NA
CDR3aa: CASSSFGPGSQPQHF
CDR3nt: NA

abundance: NA
j_gene: TRBJ2-7
v_gene: TRBV4-1
d_gene: TRBD2
CDR3aa: CASSQDEAGRGWGWRKTYEQYF
CDR3nt: TGCGCCAGCAGCCAAGATGAAGCGGGGAGGGGTTGGGGGTGGCGGAAAACATACGAGCAGTACTTC

abundance: many
j_gene: TRBJ1-5
v_gene: TRBV5-5
d_gene: NA
CDR3aa: CASSLLGRGDQPQHF
CDR3nt: TGTGCCAGCAGCTTGTTAGGAAGGGGGGATCAGCCCCAGCATTTT

abundance: many
j_gene: TRBJ1-2
v_gene: TRBV24-1
d_gene: NA
CDR3aa: CATSDQKGGAVTEHGYTF
CDR3nt: TGTGCCACCAGTGACCAAAAGGGCGGGGCAGTCACCGAGCATGGCTACACCTTC

abundance: many
j_gene: TRBJ2-1
v_gene: TRBV29-1
d_gene: NA
CDR3aa: CSVEIRNYNEQFF
CDR3nt: TGCAGCGTTGAGATCCGGAACTACAATGAGCAGTTCTTC

abundance: few
j_gene: TRBJ2-1
v_gene: TRBV29-1
d_gene: TRBD2
CDR3aa: CSVDGSGRAHSYNEQFF
CDR3nt: TGCAGCGTTGACGGTAGCGGGAGGGCCCACTCCTACAATGAGCAGTTCTTC

abundance: NA
j_gene: TRBJ1-2
v_gene: TRBV5-5
d_gene: NA
CDR3aa: CASSLVWPLAGGYTF
CDR3nt: TGTGCCAGCAGCTTGGTTTGGCCATTAGCGGGGGGCTACACCTTC

abundance: many
j_gene: TRBJ2-3
v_gene: TRBV20-1
d_gene: NA
CDR3aa: CSATPPGLKKTDTQYF
CDR3nt: TGCAGTGCCACCCCTCCGGGACTCAAAAAAACAGATACGCAGTATTTT

abundance: many
j_gene: TRBJ2-5
v_gene: TRBV29-1
d_gene: TRBD2
CDR3aa: CSGLIAGKETQYF
CDR3nt: TGCAGCGGCTTGATAGCGGGTAAAGAGACCCAGTACTTC

abundance: many
j_gene: TRBJ1-1
v_gene: TRBV6-5
d_gene: TRBD1
CDR3aa: CASSRTGEEAFF
CDR3nt: TGTGCCAGCAGCCGGACAGGGGAGGAAGCTTTCTTT

abundance: many
j_gene: TRBJ1-4
v_gene: TRBV29-1
d_gene: NA
CDR3aa: CSVEARGTNEKLFF
CDR3nt: TGCAGCGTTGAAGCGAGGGGGACTAATGAAAAACTGTTTTTT

abundance: many
j_gene: TRBJ1-4
v_gene: TRBV20-1
d_gene: TRBD1
CDR3aa: CSASGDRGATNEKLFF
CDR3nt: TGCAGTGCTAGTGGGGACAGGGGCGCAACTAATGAAAAACTGTTTTTT

abundance: few
j_gene: TRBJ2-7
v_gene: TRBV20-1
d_gene: TRBD2
CDR3aa: CSAGLAGHYYEQYF
CDR3nt: TGCAGTGCGGGACTAGCGGGGCATTACTACGAGCAGTACTTC

abundance: many
j_gene: TRBJ2-1
v_gene: TRBV5-5
d_gene: NA
CDR3aa: CASSFREDLNEQFF
CDR3nt: TGTGCCAGCAGCTTTCGGGAAGACCTCAATGAGCAGTTCTTC

abundance: few
j_gene: TRBJ1-1
v_gene: TRBV15
d_gene: NA
CDR3aa: CATSDSANTEAFF
CDR3nt: TGTGCCACCAGCGATTCAGCTAACACTGAAGCTTTCTTT

abundance: many
j_gene: TRBJ2-1
v_gene: TRBV29-1
d_gene: TRBD2
CDR3aa: CSVISGSRKQFF
CDR3nt: TGCAGCGTCATTAGCGGGAGTAGGAAGCAGTTCTTC

abundance: many
j_gene: TRBJ1-4
v_gene: TRBV2
d_gene: NA
CDR3aa: CAAGSREKLFF
CDR3nt: TGTGCCGCAGGGAGTCGTGAAAAACTGTTTTTT

abundance: many
j_gene: TRBJ1-2
v_gene: TRBV12-3/TRBV12-4
d_gene: NA
CDR3aa: CASSLKGRGYTF
CDR3nt: TGTGCCAGCAGTTTAAAAGGGCGCGGCTACACCTTC

abundance: many
j_gene: TRBJ2-1
v_gene: TRBV27
d_gene: TRBD1
CDR3aa: CASRQIRRKGQTNEQFF
CDR3nt: TGTGCCAGCAGGCAGATTAGGCGAAAGGGACAGACCAATGAGCAGTTCTTC

abundance: few
j_gene: TRBJ2-2
v_gene: TRBV12-3/TRBV12-4
d_gene: TRBD2
CDR3aa: CASSHLLAGGSPGELFF
CDR3nt: TGTGCCAGCAGCCACCTTCTAGCGGGAGGGTCCCCTGGGGAGCTGTTTTTT

abundance: few
j_gene: TRBJ1-2
v_gene: TRBV5-1
d_gene: NA
CDR3aa: CASSSGRYYGYTF
CDR3nt: TGCGCCAGCAGTTCGGGCAGATACTATGGCTACACCTTC

abundance: NA
j_gene: TRBJ2-1
v_gene: TRBV20-1
d_gene: NA
CDR3aa: CSARGVLVLGSPVASVIGEQFF
CDR3nt: TGCAGTGCTAGAGGGGTGTTAGTGCTAGGGTCCCCGGTGGCTTCGGTTATAGGTGAGCAGTTCTTC

abundance: few
j_gene: TRBJ1-5
v_gene: TRBV10-2
d_gene: TRBD1
CDR3aa: CASSEEDRSNQPQHF
CDR3nt: TGCGCCAGCAGTGAGGAGGACAGGTCCAATCAGCCCCAGCATTTT

abundance: few
j_gene: TRBJ2-1
v_gene: TRBV5-1
d_gene: TRBD2
CDR3aa: CAITTSSGMGSYNEQFF
CDR3nt: TGCGCCATCACGACAAGTAGCGGGATGGGGTCCTACAATGAGCAGTTCTTC

abundance: many
j_gene: TRBJ1-2
v_gene: TRBV6-1
d_gene: NA
CDR3aa: CASRPEANYGYTF
CDR3nt: TGTGCCAGTCGTCCAGAAGCTAACTATGGCTACACCTTC

abundance: few
j_gene: TRBJ2-5
v_gene: TRBV6-1
d_gene: TRBD1
CDR3aa: CASGQALQETQYF
CDR3nt: TGTGCCAGCGGACAGGCCCTCCAAGAGACCCAGTACTTC

abundance: many
j_gene: TRBJ1-1
v_gene: TRBV2
d_gene: NA
CDR3aa: CASSDEPYTEAFF
CDR3nt: TGTGCCAGCAGTGATGAGCCATACACTGAAGCTTTCTTT

abundance: many
j_gene: TRBJ1-1
v_gene: TRBV11-2
d_gene: NA
CDR3aa: CASSEVEAFF
CDR3nt: TGTGCCAGCAGTGAGGTTGAAGCTTTCTTT